These T cell receptor beta chains were read from a single sample in a study of CD8 T cells in Susac syndrome. TCRdb recomputed calls from the immunoSEQ multiplex PCR reads with MiXCR, one row per CDR3 protein. The sample has about 140,000 distinct CDR3 sequences, 85% to 95% seen once; the top ten hold roughly 0.14%. The sample comprised CD4+ T cells from PBMCs. These receptors came from a human donor with Susac syndrome. CDR3s include the opening cysteine and the closing phenylalanine or tryptophan. D genes are given only for firm matches. Rows give clone size only sometimes, using once, few, many, or a class for an expanded clone.

d_gene,len,v_gene,abundance,j_gene,CDR3nt,CDR3aa
TRBD1,14,TRBV12-3/TRBV12-4,NA,TRBJ1-2,TGTGCCAGCAGTTTAGGGACAGGGGGCTATGGCTACACCTTC,CASSLGTGGYGYTF
NA,15,TRBV3-1,NA,TRBJ2-4,TGTGCCAGCAGCCAAGGGGACATAGCCAAAAACATTCAGTACTTC,CASSQGDIAKNIQYF
NA,13,TRBV20-1,NA,TRBJ2-7,TGCAGTGCTAGAGGGGGTTTCGGGTACGAGCAGTACTTC,CSARGGFGYEQYF
TRBD2,14,TRBV7-2,NA,TRBJ2-7,TGTGCCAGCAGCTATAGCGGGACCAGTAACGAGCAGTACTTC,CASSYSGTSNEQYF
NA,14,TRBV7-9,NA,TRBJ2-7,TGTGCCAGCAGCTTAACTAGGGACTCCGGCGAGCAGTACTTC,CASSLTRDSGEQYF
NA,16,TRBV12-3/TRBV12-4,NA,TRBJ2-6,TGTGCCAGCAGTCGAAGTACTAGTGCTGGGGCCAACGTCCTGACTTTC,CASSRSTSAGANVLTF
TRBD1,12,TRBV30,NA,TRBJ1-5,TGTGCCTGGAGCAGGGGGAATCAGCCCCAGCATTTT,CAWSRGNQPQHF
NA,11,TRBV28,NA,TRBJ2-7,TGTGCCAGCAGCCACGGGCGCAAGCAGTACTTC,CASSHGRKQYF
NA,14,TRBV30,NA,TRBJ1-6,TGTGCCTGGAGTGTAGCAGGGGAGGGTTCACCCCTCCACTTT,CAWSVAGEGSPLHF
TRBD2,16,TRBV4-2,NA,TRBJ2-7,TGTGCCAGCAGCCAAGCACTAGCGACACACTCCTACGAGCAGTACTTC,CASSQALATHSYEQYF
NA,14,TRBV20-1,NA,TRBJ2-5,TGCAGTGCTCACCGACTAAGCGGAGAAGAGACCCAGTACTTC,CSAHRLSGEETQYF
NA,12,TRBV29-1,once,TRBJ1-1,TGCAGCGTTCGCCGAGGGGGCACTGAAGCTTTCTTT,CSVRRGGTEAFF
NA,15,TRBV7-9,NA,TRBJ1-1,TGTGCCAGCAGCTTCCTGTCCTCAATGAACACTGAAGCTTTCTTT,CASSFLSSMNTEAFF
NA,12,TRBV20-1,NA,TRBJ1-2,TGCAGTGCTAGAGATGAGGGGACGGGCTACACCTTC,CSARDEGTGYTF
NA,16,TRBV2,NA,TRBJ1-2,TGTGCCAGCAGTGAAGACAGGACAAGGGGGGTAGATGGCTACACCTTC,CASSEDRTRGVDGYTF
NA,14,TRBV12-3/TRBV12-4,NA,TRBJ2-5,TGTGCCAGCAGTCCCGGACATACCCCAGAGACCCAGTACTTC,CASSPGHTPETQYF
NA,15,TRBV10-3,once,TRBJ2-6,TGTGCCATCAGTGAACAAGGCGGCGGGGCCAACGTCCTGACTTTC,CAISEQGGGANVLTF
TRBD2,18,TRBV30,NA,TRBJ2-1,TGTGCCTGGAGCAATTACTTTAGCGGGAGAGGCTCCTACAATGAGCAGTTCTTC,CAWSNYFSGRGSYNEQFF
TRBD2,15,TRBV6-5,NA,TRBJ2-1,TGTGCCAGCAGTTACGACGCTAGCGGATACAATGAGCAGTTCTTC,CASSYDASGYNEQFF
NA,13,TRBV20-1,NA,TRBJ1-3,TGCAGTGCTAGTTCAGGGTTCGGAAACACCATATATTTT,CSASSGFGNTIYF
NA,13,TRBV5-6,few,TRBJ1-1,TGTGCCAGCAGCTTGGTTCGGGGCACTGAAGCTTTCTTT,CASSLVRGTEAFF
NA,13,TRBV10-2,NA,TRBJ1-1,TGCGCCAGCAGAGGGACATCGAACACTGAAGCTTTCTTT,CASRGTSNTEAFF
TRBD2,15,TRBV7-2,NA,TRBJ2-3,TGTGCCAGCAGCTTACTAGCGGGAATGACAGATACGCAGTATTTT,CASSLLAGMTDTQYF
NA,12,TRBV2,NA,TRBJ2-7,TGTGCCAGCTCGACTACGACCTACGAGCAGTACTTC,CASSTTTYEQYF